This is a list of T cell receptor beta chains from one sample in a study of cytomegalovirus exposure and HLA in healthy donors. Here immunoSEQ multiplex PCR was the method, and the copy in TCRdb shows in-frame clones only, minus some. Of roughly 77,000 clones in the sample, roughly two thirds were seen once. The sequenced sample consisted of PBMCs. These receptor sequences come from a woman in her forties or fifties in good health and CMV-seropositive. CDR3s include the opening cysteine and the closing phenylalanine or tryptophan. The D gene is left open where the match is weak.

D,length,V,CDR3
TRBD1,16,TRBV18,CASSLRTGTDTDTQYF
.,13,TRBV7-2,CASSAPGSTEAFF
TRBD1,16,TRBV4-2,CASSQDLGQGGEKLFF
.,14,TRBV6-1,CASSEGGAGNTIYF
.,13,TRBV4-2,CASSERVNTEAFF
.,13,TRBV7-8,CASTGPGEEKLFF
.,15,TRBV19,CASSPPYGGPTEAFF
.,14,TRBV19,CASSILGLNQPQHF
.,12,TRBV5-6,CASSLTDQPQHF
.,15,TRBV16,CASSQTPGTGTEKYF
.,12,TRBV29-1,CSVDASLYGYTF
.,14,TRBV6-1,CASSEAGQVYEQYF
.,12,TRBV28,CASSVWGGEAFF
.,15,TRBV7-3,CASSVSGVSTDTQYF
.,15,TRBV12-5,CASGLGGLADNEQFF
TRBD2,15,TRBV11-2,CASSGPPRGEGEQFF
.,16,TRBV5-4,CASSQKGQTTNEKLFF
TRBD1,16,TRBV2,CASSDGTGGLDTEAFF
.,15,TRBV18,CASSPTGQITDTQYF
.,10,TRBV19,CASSSRDTLF
TRBD2,14,TRBV30,CAWTPWGGQETQYF
TRBD1,12,TRBV5-6,CASTQGTVGYTF
TRBD1,15,TRBV9,CASSVGEGATYEQYF
TRBD1,15,TRBV19,CASSITGAGGSPLHF
.,13,TRBV7-6,CASSPPGVDTQYF
.,16,TRBV6-6,CASSYSGGRMSYEQYF
.,15,TRBV7-8,CASSLGNFEEETQYF
.,13,TRBV9,CASSVGGSGGAFF
TRBD2,16,TRBV6-6,CASSSLLLAGKETQYF
.,13,TRBV2,CASSGGQFSPIYF
.,12,TRBV6-5,CASSYGSYGYTF
TRBD2,15,TRBV6-4,CASSVSLAVYNEQFF
TRBD2,15,TRBV19,CATRGTSGGRETQYF
.,16,TRBV13,CASSPPGRRGTDTQYF
.,13,TRBV11-3,CASSLGTNPEQFF
TRBD1,17,TRBV5-6,CASSLGTAADGNYGYTF
TRBD1,15,TRBV19,CASSRDRGTDQPQHF
TRBD1,12,TRBV9,CASSAGGTEAFF
.,13,TRBV6-1,CASSQVPNTEAFF
.,13,TRBV13,CASSFNQGNGYTF
.,13,TRBV28,CASSWTSNQPQHF
.,16,TRBV5-1,CASSVSYSHLTGELFF
.,16,TRBV5-8,CASSPRTRRLNYGYTF
.,15,TRBV6-5,CASSYTVNSNQPQHF
.,15,TRBV2,CASRTLRMSLYGYTF
.,14,TRBV7-2,CASSLEIGRGTQYF
TRBD1,15,TRBV18,CASSTSGTVNSPLHF
.,13,TRBV28,CASRVTGNTEAFF
.,17,TRBV27,CASSRGIHVGLKGEQFF
.,12,TRBV5-6,CASSAGSNEQFF
.,13,TRBV5-1,CASRGQMNTEAFF
.,15,TRBV5-1,CASSLVQGLTDTQYF
.,15,TRBV4-1,CASSHGGGPGETQYF
TRBD1,15,TRBV9,CASSPGTANTGELFF
.,12,TRBV6-1,CASSEAGSPLHF
.,12,TRBV27,CASSASSYEQYF
.,16,TRBV11-2,CASSLLGSGGTDTQYF
.,15,TRBV6-5,CASSLAGPSGNTIYF
.,15,TRBV11-2,CASSFLTGGAETQYF
.,16,TRBV14,CASSPVRGTSGNTIYF